This T cell receptor (beta chain) was captured by sequencing in a study of blood T cell repertoires in COVID-19. Study as a whole: COVID-19 samples, acute and convalescent, were from the United States, Italy and Spain. T cells, B-cell-depleted T cells, or PBMCs provided the cDNA or gDNA that served as material.

Authors' analysis steps: Estimates of nucleated cell counts were drawn from the amplification of reference gene primers. TCRdb keeps only in-frame clones here, not all; method: immunoSEQ multiplex PCR. From that table come the V and J calls and clone size; the DNA was used to work out D and trimming. The sample has over 85,000 clones, 75% to 80% seen once. The CDR3 sequence is 14 residues long. Germline values: CDR1 MNHEY, CDR2 SVGAGI. V lost 7 bases, J lost 4 bases, and 11 bases lay in between. In its sample, this clone was seen a few times. This clonotype was obtained from a woman older than 75 with active or convalescent COVID-19. Sequencing was carried out using peripheral blood. V usage is TRBV6-5 and J usage is TRBJ1-6, with a possible D match to TRBD1 (5 bases). CDR3 sequence: CASKRQFYNSPLHF. CDR3 DNA sequence: TGTGCCAGCAAACGACAGTTTTATAATTCACCCCTCCACTTT.